Sequencing of this T cell receptor (beta chain) was carried out in a study of cytomegalovirus exposure and HLA in healthy donors. Study observations and caveats: Analysis was carried out at a later point, and it linked a missense DCLRE1C variant to TCR beta V- and J-gene trimming.

This PCR relied on a set of 60 Vbeta primers and 13 Jbeta primers. Clones were sequenced by immunoSEQ multiplex PCR, and TCRdb holds only the in-frame ones, with some missing. The repertoire holds about 160,000 clones, with roughly 77% as singletons. This clone was found once. Its antigen is currently unknown. The CDR3 totals 15 residues. From germline, CDR1 is SEHNR and CDR2 FQNEAQ (reference sequence). Trimming cost V 2 bases and J 6 bases, with 14 bases left between them. This receptor was obtained from a woman aged 50 to 60 in good health and CMV-seropositive. The sequenced sample was PBMCs. This sequence joins TRBV7-9 and TRBJ2-1, with D maybe TRBD1 (5 bases). The CDR3 sequence: CASSLRGELPNEQFF. The CDR3 coding sequence is TGTGCCAGCAGCTTAAGGGGCGAGCTACCCAATGAGCAGTTCTTC.